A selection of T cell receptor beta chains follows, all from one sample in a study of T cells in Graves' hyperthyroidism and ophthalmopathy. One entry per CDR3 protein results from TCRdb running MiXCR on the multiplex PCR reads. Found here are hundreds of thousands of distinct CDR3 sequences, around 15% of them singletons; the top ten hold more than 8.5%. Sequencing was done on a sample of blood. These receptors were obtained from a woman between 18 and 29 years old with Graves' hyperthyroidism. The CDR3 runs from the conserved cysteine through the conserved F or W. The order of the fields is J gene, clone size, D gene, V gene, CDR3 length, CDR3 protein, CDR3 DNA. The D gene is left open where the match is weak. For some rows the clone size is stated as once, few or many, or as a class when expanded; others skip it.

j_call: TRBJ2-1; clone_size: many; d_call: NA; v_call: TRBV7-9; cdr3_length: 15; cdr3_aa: CASSFPTRAYNEQFF; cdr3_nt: TGTGCCAGCAGCTTTCCGACTAGGGCCTACAATGAGCAGTTCTTC
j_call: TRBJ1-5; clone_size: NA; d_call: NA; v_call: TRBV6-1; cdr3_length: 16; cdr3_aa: CASSRATGTSNQPQHF; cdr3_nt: TGTGCCAGCAGCCGGGCTACAGGGACTAGCAATCAGCCCCAGCATTTT
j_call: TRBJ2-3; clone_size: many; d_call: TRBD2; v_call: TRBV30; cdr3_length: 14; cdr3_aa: CAWGKRDLRDTQYF; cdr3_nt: TGTGCCTGGGGAAAGCGGGATCTAAGGGATACGCAGTATTTT
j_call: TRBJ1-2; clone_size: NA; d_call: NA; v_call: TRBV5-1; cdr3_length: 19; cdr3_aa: CASSSHGDRTDRSNYGYTF; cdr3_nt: TGCGCCAGCAGCTCCCATGGTGATAGGACAGACCGTTCAAACTATGGCTACACCTTC
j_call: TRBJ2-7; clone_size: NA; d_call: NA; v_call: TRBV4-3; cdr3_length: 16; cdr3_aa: CASSQEAGRFPYEQYF; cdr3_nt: TGCGCCAGCAGCCAAGAAGCAGGGCGCTTTCCCTACGAGCAGTACTTC
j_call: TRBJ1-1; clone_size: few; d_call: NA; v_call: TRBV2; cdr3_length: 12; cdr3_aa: CASSERGSEAFF; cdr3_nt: TGTGCCAGCAGTGAAAGGGGGTCTGAAGCTTTCTTT
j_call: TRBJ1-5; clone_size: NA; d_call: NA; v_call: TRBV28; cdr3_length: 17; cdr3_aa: CASSLRRGIITNQPQHF; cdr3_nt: TGTGCCAGCAGTTTACGGCGGGGAATTATAACCAATCAGCCCCAGCATTTT
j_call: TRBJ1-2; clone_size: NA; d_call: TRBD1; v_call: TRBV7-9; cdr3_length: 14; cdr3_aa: CASSSGGGSYGYTF; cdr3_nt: TGTGCCAGCAGCTCAGGGGGGGGGAGCTATGGCTACACCTTC
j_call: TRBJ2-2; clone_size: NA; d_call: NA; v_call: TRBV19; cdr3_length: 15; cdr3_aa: CASTPRGRATGELFF; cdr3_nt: TGTGCCAGTACCCCTAGGGGGAGGGCCACCGGGGAGCTGTTTTTT
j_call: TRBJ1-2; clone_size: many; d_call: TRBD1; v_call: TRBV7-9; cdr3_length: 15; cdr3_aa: CASSSGDRDWHGYTF; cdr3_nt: TGTGCCAGCAGCTCCGGGGACAGGGATTGGCATGGCTACACCTTC
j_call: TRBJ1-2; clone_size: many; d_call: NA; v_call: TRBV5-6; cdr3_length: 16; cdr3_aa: CASSANTRGPNYGYTF; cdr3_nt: TGTGCCAGCAGCGCCAACACCCGGGGGCCTAACTATGGCTACACCTTC
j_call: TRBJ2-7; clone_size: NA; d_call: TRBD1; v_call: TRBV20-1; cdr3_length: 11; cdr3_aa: CSAGTEYEQYF; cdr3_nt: TGCAGTGCTGGGACAGAATACGAGCAGTACTTC
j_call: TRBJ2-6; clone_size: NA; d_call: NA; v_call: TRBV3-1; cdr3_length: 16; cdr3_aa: CASSQDLGWGANVLTF; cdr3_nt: TGTGCCAGCAGCCAAGATCTTGGGTGGGGGGCCAACGTCCTGACTTTC
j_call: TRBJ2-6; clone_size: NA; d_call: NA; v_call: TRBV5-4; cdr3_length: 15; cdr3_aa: CASSLRDSGANVLTF; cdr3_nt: TGTGCCAGCAGCTTGCGCGACTCTGGGGCCAACGTCCTGACTTTC
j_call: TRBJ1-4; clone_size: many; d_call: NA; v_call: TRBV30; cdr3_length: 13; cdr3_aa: CAWMRGVGEKLFF; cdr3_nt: TGTGCCTGGATGCGTGGGGTTGGGGAAAAACTGTTTTTT
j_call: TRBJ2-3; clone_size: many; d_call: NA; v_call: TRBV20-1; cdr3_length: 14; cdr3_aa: CSARDRNFTDTQYF; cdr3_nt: TGCAGTGCCAGGGACCGAAATTTCACAGATACGCAGTATTTT
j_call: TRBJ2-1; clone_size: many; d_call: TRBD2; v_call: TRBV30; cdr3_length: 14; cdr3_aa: CAWKAGGSYNEQFF; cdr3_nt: TGTGCCTGGAAGGCGGGAGGGTCCTACAATGAGCAGTTCTTC
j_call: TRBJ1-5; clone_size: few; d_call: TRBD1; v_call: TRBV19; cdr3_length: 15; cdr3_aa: CASSIRGGGDQPQHF; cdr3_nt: TGTGCCAGTAGTATAAGAGGGGGCGGAGATCAGCCCCAGCATTTT
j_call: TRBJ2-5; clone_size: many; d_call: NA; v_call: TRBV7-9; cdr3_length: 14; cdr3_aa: CASSPPGGRETQYF; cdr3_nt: TGTGCCAGCAGCCCCCCCGGGGGGCGTGAGACCCAGTACTTC
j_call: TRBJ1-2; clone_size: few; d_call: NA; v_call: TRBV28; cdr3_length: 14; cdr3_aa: CASRYPSEIYGYTF; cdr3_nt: TGTGCCAGCAGATACCCCTCAGAGATCTATGGCTACACCTTC
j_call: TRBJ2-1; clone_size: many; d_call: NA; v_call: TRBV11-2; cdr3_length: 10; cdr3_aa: CASSLGEQFF; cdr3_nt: TGTGCCAGCAGCTTGGGTGAGCAGTTCTTC
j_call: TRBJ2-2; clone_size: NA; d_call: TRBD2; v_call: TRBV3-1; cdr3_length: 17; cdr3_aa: CASSQDPTSVGTGELFF; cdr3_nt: TGTGCCAGCAGCCAAGACCCGACTAGCGTCGGCACCGGGGAGCTGTTTTTT
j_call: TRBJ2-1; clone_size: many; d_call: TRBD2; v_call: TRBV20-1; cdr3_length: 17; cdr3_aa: CSASETQGLAEYNEQFF; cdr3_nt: TGCAGTGCTAGCGAAACTCAGGGACTAGCGGAATACAATGAGCAGTTCTTC
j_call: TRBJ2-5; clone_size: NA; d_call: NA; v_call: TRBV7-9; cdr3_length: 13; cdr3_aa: CASSLSRSETQYF; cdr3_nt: TGTGCCAGCAGCTTATCCCGAAGTGAGACCCAGTACTTC
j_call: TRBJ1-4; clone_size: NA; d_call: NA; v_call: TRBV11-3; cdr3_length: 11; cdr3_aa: CASSLGERLFF; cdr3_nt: TGTGCCAGCAGCTTAGGGGAAAGACTGTTTTTT
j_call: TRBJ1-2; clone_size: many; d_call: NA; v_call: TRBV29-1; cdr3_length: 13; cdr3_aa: CSVVGGPNYGYTF; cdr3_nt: TGCAGCGTTGTTGGGGGACCTAACTATGGCTACACCTTC
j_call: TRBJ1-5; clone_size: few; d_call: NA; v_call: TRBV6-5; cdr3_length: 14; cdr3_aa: CASSSGPGSQPQHF; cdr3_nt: TGTGCCAGCAGTTCTGGGCCAGGGAGTCAGCCCCAGCATTTT
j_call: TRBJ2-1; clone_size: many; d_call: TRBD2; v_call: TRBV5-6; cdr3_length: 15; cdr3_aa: CASSLYGLVSNEQFF; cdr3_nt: TGTGCCAGCAGCTTGTACGGACTAGTGAGCAATGAGCAGTTCTTC
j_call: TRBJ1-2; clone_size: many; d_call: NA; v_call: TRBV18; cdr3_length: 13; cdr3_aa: CASSDGRTYGYTF; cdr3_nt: TGTGCCAGCTCAGACGGACGGACCTATGGCTACACCTTC
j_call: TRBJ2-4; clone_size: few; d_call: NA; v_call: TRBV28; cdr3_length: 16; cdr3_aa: CASTPTDLKAKNIQYF; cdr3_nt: TGTGCCAGCACCCCGACCGACTTAAAGGCCAAAAACATTCAGTACTTC
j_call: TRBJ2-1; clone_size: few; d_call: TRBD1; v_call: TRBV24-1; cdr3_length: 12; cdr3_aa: CATSPGGQEQFF; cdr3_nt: TGTGCCACCAGTCCAGGGGGACAGGAGCAGTTCTTC
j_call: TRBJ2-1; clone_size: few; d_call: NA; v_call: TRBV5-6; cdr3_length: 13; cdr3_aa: CASSLATSNEQFF; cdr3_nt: TGTGCCAGCAGCTTGGCGACTAGTAATGAGCAGTTCTTC
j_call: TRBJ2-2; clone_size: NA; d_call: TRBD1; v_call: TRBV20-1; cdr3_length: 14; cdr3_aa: CSATDRGHSGELFF; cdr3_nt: TGCAGTGCAACTGACAGGGGGCATTCCGGGGAGCTGTTTTTT
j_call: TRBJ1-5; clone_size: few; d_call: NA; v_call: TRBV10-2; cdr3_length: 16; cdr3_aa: CASSELAYYSNQPQHF; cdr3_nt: TGCGCCAGCAGTGAGCTCGCATACTATAGCAATCAGCCCCAGCATTTT
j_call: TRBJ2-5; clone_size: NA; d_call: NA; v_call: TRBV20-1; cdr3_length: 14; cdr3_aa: CSALPFLGKETQYF; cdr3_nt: TGCAGTGCTTTGCCCTTTTTGGGGAAAGAGACCCAGTACTTC
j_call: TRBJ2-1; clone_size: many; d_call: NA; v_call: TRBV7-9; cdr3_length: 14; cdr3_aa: CASSPGVGNNEQFF; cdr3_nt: TGTGCCAGCAGCCCCGGGGTAGGGAACAATGAGCAGTTCTTC
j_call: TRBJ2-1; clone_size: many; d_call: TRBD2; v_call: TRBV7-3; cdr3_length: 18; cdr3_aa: CASSLRGLAGTSYNEQFF; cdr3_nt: TGTGCCAGCAGCTTAAGGGGACTAGCTGGGACTTCCTACAATGAGCAGTTCTTC
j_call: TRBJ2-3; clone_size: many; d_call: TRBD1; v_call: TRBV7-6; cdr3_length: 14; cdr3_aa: CASSLGTGMVTQYF; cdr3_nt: TGTGCCAGCAGCTTAGGGACAGGGATGGTTACGCAGTATTTT
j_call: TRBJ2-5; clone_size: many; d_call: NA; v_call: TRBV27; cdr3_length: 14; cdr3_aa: CATADGTLGETQYF; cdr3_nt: TGTGCCACCGCTGATGGGACCCTAGGAGAGACCCAGTACTTC
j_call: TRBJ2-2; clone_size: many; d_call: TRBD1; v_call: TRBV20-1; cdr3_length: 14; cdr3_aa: CSADRVGDTGELFF; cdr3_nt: TGCAGTGCCGACAGGGTGGGAGACACCGGGGAGCTGTTTTTT
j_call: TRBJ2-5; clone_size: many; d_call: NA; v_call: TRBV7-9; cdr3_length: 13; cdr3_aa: CASKEGNQETQYF; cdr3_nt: TGTGCCAGCAAAGAGGGAAATCAAGAGACCCAGTACTTC
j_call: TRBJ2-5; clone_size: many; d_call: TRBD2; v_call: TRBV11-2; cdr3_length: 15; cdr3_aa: CASSLLAGGGETQYF; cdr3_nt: TGTGCCAGCAGCCTACTAGCGGGAGGGGGAGAGACCCAGTACTTC
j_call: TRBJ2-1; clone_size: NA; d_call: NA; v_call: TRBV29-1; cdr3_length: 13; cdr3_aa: CLGAQCSYNEQFF; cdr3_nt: TGCCTGGGGGCCCAGTGCTCCTACAATGAGCAGTTCTTC
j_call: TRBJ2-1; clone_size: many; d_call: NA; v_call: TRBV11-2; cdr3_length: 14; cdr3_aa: CASSPRLVRGEQFF; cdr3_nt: TGTGCCAGCAGCCCCCGACTAGTAAGGGGTGAGCAGTTCTTC
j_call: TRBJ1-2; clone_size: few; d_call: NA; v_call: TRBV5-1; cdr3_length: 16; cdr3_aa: CASSSTGLRANYGYTF; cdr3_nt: TGCGCCAGCAGCTCTACTGGACTTCGAGCTAACTATGGCTACACCTTC
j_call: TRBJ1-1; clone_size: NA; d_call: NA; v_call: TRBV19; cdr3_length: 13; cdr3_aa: CATGGLMNTEAFF; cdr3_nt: TGTGCCACCGGGGGGTTGATGAACACTGAAGCTTTCTTT
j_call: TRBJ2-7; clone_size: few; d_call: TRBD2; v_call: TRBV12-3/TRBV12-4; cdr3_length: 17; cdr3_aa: CASSPQAGTTRSGEQYF; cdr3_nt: TGTGCCAGCAGTCCTCAAGCCGGGACTACGCGCTCGGGCGAGCAGTACTTC
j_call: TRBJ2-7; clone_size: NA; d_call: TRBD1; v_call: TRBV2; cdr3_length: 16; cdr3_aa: CASSGQGARASYEQYF; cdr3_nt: TGTGCCAGCAGTGGACAGGGGGCTAGAGCATCCTACGAGCAGTACTTC
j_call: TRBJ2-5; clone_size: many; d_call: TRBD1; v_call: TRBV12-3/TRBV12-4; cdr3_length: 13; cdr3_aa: CASSSRGRETQYF; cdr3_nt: TGTGCCAGCAGTTCCAGGGGGCGAGAGACCCAGTACTTC
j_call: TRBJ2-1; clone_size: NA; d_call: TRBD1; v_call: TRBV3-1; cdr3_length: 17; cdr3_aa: CASSQGPGQGAGNEQFF; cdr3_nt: TGTGCCAGCAGCCAAGGCCCGGGACAGGGGGCTGGGAATGAGCAGTTCTTC
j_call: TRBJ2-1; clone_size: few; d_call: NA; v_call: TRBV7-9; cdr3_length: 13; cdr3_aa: CATHIGSHNEQFF; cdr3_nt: TGTGCCACCCACATCGGCAGCCACAATGAGCAGTTCTTC
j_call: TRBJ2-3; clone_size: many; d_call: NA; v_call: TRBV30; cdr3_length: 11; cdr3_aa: CAWMPLDTQYF; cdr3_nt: TGTGCCTGGATGCCCTTGGATACGCAGTATTTT
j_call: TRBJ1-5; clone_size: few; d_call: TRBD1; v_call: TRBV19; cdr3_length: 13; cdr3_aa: CASRGQQNQPQHF; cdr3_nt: TGTGCCAGTAGGGGACAGCAGAATCAGCCCCAGCATTTT
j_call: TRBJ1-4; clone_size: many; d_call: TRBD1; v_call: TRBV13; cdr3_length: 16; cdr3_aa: CASSLSGGWTNEKLFF; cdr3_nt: TGTGCCAGCAGCTTGTCAGGGGGCTGGACTAATGAAAAACTGTTTTTT